The rows below give T cell receptor beta chains drawn from one sample of a study of PD-1 blockade in classical Hodgkin lymphoma. The repertoire was sequenced with immunoSEQ multiplex PCR; TCRdb's copy has only in-frame clones and lacks some. The data hold some 95,000 clones, with about nine tenths observed a single time. Sequencing used peripheral blood mononuclear cells (PBMCs), obtained before the fourth cycle of nivolumab. Receptor source: a human donor with classical Hodgkin lymphoma. Both conserved end residues are part of each CDR3. The order of the fields is D gene, J gene, clone size, V gene, CDR3 protein, CDR3 DNA. A D gene is named only where the DNA matches it firmly. A clone size is listed for some rows: how often the clone was seen (once, few, many), or a class if it is expanded.

d_call: NA
j_call: TRBJ1-2
clone_size: NA
v_call: TRBV30
cdr3_aa: CAWTKGLGGYTF
cdr3_nt: TGTGCCTGGACTAAGGGGCTGGGTGGCTACACCTTC

d_call: TRBD1
j_call: TRBJ1-5
clone_size: NA
v_call: TRBV6-6
cdr3_aa: CASSFRGNQPQHF
cdr3_nt: TGTGCCAGCAGTTTCAGGGGGAATCAGCCCCAGCATTTT

d_call: NA
j_call: TRBJ1-5
clone_size: once
v_call: TRBV6-4
cdr3_aa: CASSDRAGGGQPQHF
cdr3_nt: TGTGCCAGCAGTGACCGGGCCGGGGGCGGCCAGCCCCAGCATTTT

d_call: NA
j_call: TRBJ2-1
clone_size: NA
v_call: TRBV19
cdr3_aa: CASSIVQLDNEQFF
cdr3_nt: TGTGCCAGTAGTATAGTCCAACTGGACAATGAGCAGTTCTTC

d_call: NA
j_call: TRBJ1-6
clone_size: NA
v_call: TRBV4-2
cdr3_aa: CASSQDWRQQLGALHF
cdr3_nt: TGTGCCAGCAGCCAAGATTGGCGACAGCAGCTCGGGGCCCTCCACTTT

d_call: NA
j_call: TRBJ1-2
clone_size: NA
v_call: TRBV25-1
cdr3_aa: CASSDPLDTNYGYTF
cdr3_nt: TGTGCCAGCAGTGATCCTCTCGATACTAACTATGGCTACACCTTC

d_call: NA
j_call: TRBJ2-7
clone_size: NA
v_call: TRBV7-6
cdr3_aa: CASSSPGLYEQYF
cdr3_nt: TGTGCCAGCAGCTCCCCGGGCCTGTACGAGCAGTACTTC

d_call: TRBD1
j_call: TRBJ1-1
clone_size: NA
v_call: TRBV10-2
cdr3_aa: CASGTGLWEAFF
cdr3_nt: TGCGCCAGTGGGACAGGACTTTGGGAAGCTTTCTTT

d_call: NA
j_call: TRBJ2-2
clone_size: NA
v_call: TRBV4-2
cdr3_aa: CASSLGEGRASEGELFF
cdr3_nt: TGTGCCAGCAGCTTAGGTGAGGGCAGGGCTAGCGAAGGGGAGCTGTTTTTT

d_call: NA
j_call: TRBJ1-1
clone_size: NA
v_call: TRBV11-3
cdr3_aa: CASSSREGENTEAFF
cdr3_nt: TGTGCCAGCAGCTCCCGAGAGGGGGAGAACACTGAAGCTTTCTTT

d_call: NA
j_call: TRBJ2-7
clone_size: NA
v_call: TRBV6-5
cdr3_aa: CASQDTLSYEQYF
cdr3_nt: TGTGCCAGCCAGGACACGCTGTCCTACGAGCAGTACTTC

d_call: NA
j_call: TRBJ2-3
clone_size: NA
v_call: TRBV4-1
cdr3_aa: CASSQVGLAPDTQYF
cdr3_nt: TGCGCCAGCAGCCAAGTCGGATTAGCCCCAGATACGCAGTATTTT

d_call: TRBD1
j_call: TRBJ2-7
clone_size: NA
v_call: TRBV4-1
cdr3_aa: CASSPSSQGAGEQYF
cdr3_nt: TGCGCCAGCAGCCCAAGTAGTCAGGGGGCAGGCGAGCAGTACTTC

d_call: TRBD2
j_call: TRBJ2-1
clone_size: NA
v_call: TRBV6-5
cdr3_aa: CASQITSGGNEQFF
cdr3_nt: TGTGCCAGCCAAATTACTAGCGGGGGTAATGAGCAGTTCTTC

d_call: NA
j_call: TRBJ2-4
clone_size: NA
v_call: TRBV10-3
cdr3_aa: CAISAGAANTKNIQYF
cdr3_nt: TGTGCCATCAGTGCGGGGGCTGCAAATACCAAAAACATTCAGTACTTC

d_call: TRBD1
j_call: TRBJ2-5
clone_size: NA
v_call: TRBV27
cdr3_aa: CASSTYGKQGETQYF
cdr3_nt: TGTGCCAGCAGTACCTACGGAAAACAGGGGGAGACCCAGTACTTC

d_call: NA
j_call: TRBJ2-6
clone_size: NA
v_call: TRBV9
cdr3_aa: CASSPERPSGANVLTF
cdr3_nt: TGTGCCAGCAGTCCCGAGCGACCCTCTGGGGCCAACGTCCTGACTTTC

d_call: NA
j_call: TRBJ2-1
clone_size: NA
v_call: TRBV6-5
cdr3_aa: CASSYSMGFYNEQFF
cdr3_nt: TGTGCCAGCAGTTACTCAATGGGGTTCTACAATGAGCAGTTCTTC

d_call: NA
j_call: TRBJ1-5
clone_size: NA
v_call: TRBV2
cdr3_aa: CASTNTVGQPQHF
cdr3_nt: TGTGCCAGCACTAATACTGTAGGGCAGCCCCAGCATTTT

d_call: NA
j_call: TRBJ2-1
clone_size: NA
v_call: TRBV15
cdr3_aa: CATSREGRLEQFF
cdr3_nt: TGTGCCACCAGCAGAGAGGGCAGGCTTGAGCAGTTCTTC

d_call: TRBD1
j_call: TRBJ1-6
clone_size: NA
v_call: TRBV11-3
cdr3_aa: CASSNSGTENSPLHF
cdr3_nt: TGTGCCAGCAGTAACTCCGGGACAGAAAATTCACCCCTCCACTTT

d_call: NA
j_call: TRBJ2-3
clone_size: NA
v_call: TRBV29-1
cdr3_aa: CSVSRGDTDTQYF
cdr3_nt: TGCAGCGTTTCGAGGGGGGACACAGATACGCAGTATTTT

d_call: TRBD1
j_call: TRBJ2-3
clone_size: NA
v_call: TRBV23-1
cdr3_aa: CASSPGQGRAIAYADTQYF
cdr3_nt: TGCGCCAGCAGCCCGGGACAGGGACGGGCCATCGCATACGCAGATACGCAGTATTTT

d_call: TRBD1
j_call: TRBJ1-5
clone_size: once
v_call: TRBV27
cdr3_aa: CASSLGRGQGQPQHF
cdr3_nt: TGTGCCAGCAGTTTAGGCAGGGGGCAGGGTCAGCCCCAGCATTTT

d_call: NA
j_call: TRBJ2-3
clone_size: NA
v_call: TRBV11-2
cdr3_aa: CASSSNRDRTDTQYF
cdr3_nt: TGTGCCAGCAGCTCGAACAGAGATAGAACAGATACGCAGTATTTT

d_call: TRBD2
j_call: TRBJ2-3
clone_size: NA
v_call: TRBV7-2
cdr3_aa: CASSLDKLAGGADTQYF
cdr3_nt: TGTGCCAGCAGCTTGGACAAATTAGCGGGGGGCGCAGATACGCAGTATTTT

d_call: NA
j_call: TRBJ1-3
clone_size: NA
v_call: TRBV6-6
cdr3_aa: CASSYSGGSGNTIYF
cdr3_nt: TGTGCCAGCAGTTACTCCGGGGGCAGTGGAAACACCATATATTTT

d_call: NA
j_call: TRBJ2-7
clone_size: NA
v_call: TRBV6-5
cdr3_aa: CASSYSQGGYEQYF
cdr3_nt: TGTGCCAGCAGTTACAGCCAGGGTGGATACGAGCAGTACTTC